Below, 2 T cell receptor beta chains from the same sample are listed, as sequenced in a study of cytomegalovirus exposure and HLA in healthy donors. Sequencing used immunoSEQ multiplex PCR; TCRdb keeps in-frame clones, though not all of them. Of about 160,000 clones in the sample, nearly 90% were seen once. Sequencing was done on a sample of PBMCs. Receptors were obtained from a woman under 30 in good health and CMV-seropositive.

V and J are TRBV6-1 and TRBJ1-1; the D gene is possibly TRBD1 (5 bases). Trimming took 3 bases from V and 7 from J, leaving 12 bases between them. Germline CDR1 reads MNHNS; CDR2 reads SASEGT. The CDR3 sequence is 13 residues long. CDR3 sequence: CASSDGGRGEAFF. The CDR3 DNA is TGTGCCAGCAGTGACGGGGGACGGGGTGAAGCTTTCTTT.

This clone was detected only a few times. The chain carries TRBV4-1 and TRBJ2-7; weak D call: TRBD2 (6 bases). The CDR3 is 14 amino acids. V was cut by 4 bases and J by 6 bases, with 16 bases left in between. Germline V gene lookup returns CDR1 MGHRA and CDR2 YSYEKL. This CDR3 reads CASSPLTGEAEQYF. CDR3 coding DNA: TGCGCCAGCAGCCCCCTGACCGGGGAGGCCGAGCAGTACTTC.